The present T cell receptor (beta chain) was sequenced within a study of glioma-infiltrating T cells after dendritic cell vaccination. The germline V gene encodes CDR1 SGHKS and CDR2 YYEKEE (reference sequence). This CDR3 has 14 residues. V gave up 3 bases and J gave up 4 bases, with 11 bases separating them. The data were produced by immunoSEQ multiplex PCR, yet TCRdb's version contains in-frame clones alone and is incomplete. Of some 90,000 clones in the sample, 75% to 90% were seen once. Indicated time point: after dendritic cell vaccination, including at tumor progression/relapse. J is TRBJ1-5 and V is TRBV5-5; TRBD1 is a possible D gene (5 bases). Sequences were derived from blood, sampled after dendritic cell vaccination. The receptor was isolated from a human donor with glioblastoma. CDR3 region: CASSSDKGNQPQHF. DNA for the CDR3: TGTGCCAGCAGCTCCGATAAGGGGAATCAGCCCCAGCATTTT.